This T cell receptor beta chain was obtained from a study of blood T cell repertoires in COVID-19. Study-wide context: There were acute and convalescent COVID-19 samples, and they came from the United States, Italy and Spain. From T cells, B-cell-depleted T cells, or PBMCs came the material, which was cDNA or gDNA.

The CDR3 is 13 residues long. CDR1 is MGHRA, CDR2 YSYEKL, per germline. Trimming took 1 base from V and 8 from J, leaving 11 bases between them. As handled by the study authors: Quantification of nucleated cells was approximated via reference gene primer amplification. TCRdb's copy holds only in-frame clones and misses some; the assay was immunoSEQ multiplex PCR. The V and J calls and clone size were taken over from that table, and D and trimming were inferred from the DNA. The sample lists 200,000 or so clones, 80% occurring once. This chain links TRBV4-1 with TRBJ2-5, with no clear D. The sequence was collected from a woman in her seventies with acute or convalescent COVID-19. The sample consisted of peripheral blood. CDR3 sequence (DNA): TGCGCCAGCAGCCAAGTCCAAAGAGATACCCAGTACTTC. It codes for CASSQVQRDTQYF.